Following are 30 T cell receptor beta chains from one sample sequenced in a study of T cells in women clearing cervical HPV infection. Data came from immunoSEQ multiplex PCR; TCRdb stores just in-frame clones and leaves some out. In total, the table holds about 46,000 clones. Sequencing input: blood buffy coat. The receptor source for this set is a woman aged 18-70 years with a cervical HPV16 infection that either progressed to CIN3+ or cleared (not recorded which).

Notes on this clone: The CDR3 end is not reached by the read, which stops 3 residues before it; the germline J gene fills it in. The chain has TRBV2 and TRBJ2-7; 9 bases align to TRBD2. Germline V gene sequence: CDR1 SNHLY, CDR2 FYNNEI. J gave up 3 bases and V 6 bases, and 6 bases lay outside the gene matches. CDR3 size: 14 residues. The CDR3 sequence is CASSLAGVLYEQYF. The sequenced part of the CDR3 DNA is TGTGCCAGCAGCTTAGCGGGGGTGCTCTACGAG.

Comment on this clone: The read finishes 3 residues shy of the CDR3 end, and the germline J gene is used to complete it. The chain links TRBV19 to TRBJ2-7; 9 nucleotides agree with TRBD2. CDR1 is LNHDA, CDR2 SQIVND, per germline (reference sequence). The CDR3 totals 16 residues. V dropped 5 bases and J dropped 3; count of bases not matched to a gene: 11. CDR3: CASSPAGLSGSYEQYF. The CDR3 DNA, read in part, is TGTGCCAGTAGTCCGGCGGGTCTTAGCGGGAGCTACGAG.

Concerning this clone: The CDR3 goes on 3 residues after the read ends, and that part is filled in from the germline J gene. The chain joins TRBV19 to TRBJ2-7; a possible D gene is TRBD2 (5 bases). The CDR3 spans 15 residues. Per the germline V gene, CDR1 is LNHDA and CDR2 is SQIVND (reference sequence). V lost 5 bases and J 0 bases, leaving 14 bases between the germline ends. CDR3 protein: CASSPSRVPSYEQYF. The CDR3 bases that were read are TGTGCCAGTAGTCCATCGAGGGTTCCCTCCTACGAG. The variable domain in full, completed from reference TRBV19 and TRBJ2-7, reads DGGITQSPKYLFRKEGQNVTLSCEQNLNHDAMYWYRQDPGQGLRLIYYSQIVNDFQKGDIAEGYSVSREKKESFPLTVTSAQKNPTAFYLCASSPSRVPSYEQYFGPGTRLTVT.

To note about this clone: The observed sequence ends 3 residues before the CDR3 terminus, with the missing tail filled in from the germline J gene. The chain is built from TRBV5-1 and TRBJ2-5; 9 bases line up with TRBD1. CDR1 is SGHRS, CDR2 YFSETQ, per germline. This CDR3 comprises 17 residues. V lost 5 bases to trimming and J lost 1 base; unmatched junction nucleotides: 12. CDR3 DNA, as far as it was read: TGCGCCAGCAGGCCCGGGACAGGGAGCAATTTCCAAGAGACC. The encoded protein is CASRPGTGSNFQET. The whole CDR3 is CASRPGTGSNFQETQYF.

Worth noting for this clone: Coverage ceases 3 residues before the CDR3 finishes, and the germline J gene fills in the end. The chain carries TRBV6-2 or TRBV6-3 and TRBJ2-1, with 9 bases lining up with TRBD2. The J segment lost 4 bases and the V segment lost 6 bases, leaving 7 bases of the junction unmatched. The CDR3 consists of 15 residues. The germline CDR1 and CDR2 sequences are MNHEY and SVGEGT. The part of the CDR3 DNA that was read is TGTGCCAGCAGCTTGGGACTAGCAGATTACAATGAG. Protein: CASSLGLADYNE. The whole CDR3 is CASSLGLADYNEQFF.

Of note for this clone: Read data end 3 residues before the CDR3 end; the end is taken from the germline J gene. This chain joins TRBV5-1 and TRBJ2-1; 12 nucleotides match TRBD2. The germline V gene encodes CDR1 SGHRS and CDR2 YFSETQ. The CDR3 runs 15 residues. The ends lost 4 bases at V and 7 bases at J; junction bases unmatched: 6. The part of the CDR3 DNA that was read is TGCGCCAGCAGCAGTTTGACTAGCGGGAGAAATGAG. Encoded protein: CASSSLTSGRNE. The complete CDR3 protein is CASSSLTSGRNEQFF.

Regarding this clone: The sequenced fragment ends 3 residues before the CDR3 boundary, so the rest is inferred from the germline J gene. The V and J genes are TRBV19 and TRBJ2-3; TRBD2 aligns across 7 bases. The trim removed 0 bases at V and 2 bases at J, leaving 5 bases unmatched. The CDR3 extends over 16 amino acids. Germline-derived CDR1 and CDR2 are LNHDA and SQIVND (reference sequence). CDR3 DNA (partial): TGTGCCAGTAGTATAGATCGCGGGGGATTCACAGATACG. It yields the protein CASSIDRGGFTDT. The CDR3, in full, reads CASSIDRGGFTDTQYF.

To note about this clone: The CDR3 end lies 3 residues beyond the end of the read and is filled in from the germline J gene. J is TRBJ2-5 and V is TRBV7-2; tentatively, D is TRBD2 (6 bases). This CDR3 has 11 residues. Trimming shortened V by 10 bases and J by 2 bases, and 8 bases separated the two germline ends. Germline V gene lookup returns CDR1 SGHTA and CDR2 FQGNSA. The CDR3 loop is CATRGQETQYF. Incomplete CDR3 DNA: TGTGCCACGCGGGGACAAGAGACC.

For this clone: The DNA ends 3 residues before the CDR3 does, and the rest of the CDR3 is filled in from the germline J gene. The chain is built from TRBV19 and TRBJ2-7, with 8 bases that match TRBD2. The CDR3 totals 15 residues. V shed 7 bases, J shed 2 bases, and the junction held 10 bases outside the gene matches. From germline, CDR1 is LNHDA and CDR2 SQIVND (reference sequence). CDR3 residues: CASKFRVAGPYEQYF. The part of the CDR3 DNA that was read is TGTGCCAGTAAGTTTCGGGTAGCGGGGCCCTACGAG.

For this clone: From the germline J gene comes the end of the CDR3, since the read stops 3 residues before it. This sequence joins TRBV30 and TRBJ2-3; D unresolved. This CDR3 has 15 residues. In germline, CDR1 is GTSNPN, CDR2 SVGIG (reference sequence). The DNA read from the CDR3 is TGTGCCTGGAGTTTGACCCTAACAGTGCAAGAGACG. Its protein is CAWSLTLTVQET. The entire CDR3 protein reads CAWSLTLTVQETQYF.

Concerning this clone itself: The CDR3 is cut off 3 residues early in the read; its end comes from the germline J gene. J is TRBJ2-3 and V is TRBV5-4; no clear D. CDR3 length: 15 amino acids. V lost 2 bases to trimming and J lost 0 bases, with 10 bases between them. Germline V gene lookup returns CDR1 SGHNT and CDR2 YYREEE (reference sequence). CDR3 sequence reads: CASSFAGSSTDTQYF. The part of the CDR3 DNA that was read is TGTGCCAGCAGCTTTGCAGGTTCTAGCACAGATACG. Variable domain in full (rest from reference TRBV5-4 and TRBJ2-3): ETGVTQSPTHLIKTRGQQVTLRCSSQSGHNTVSWYQQALGQGPQFIFQYYREEENGRGNFPPRFSGLQFPNYSSELNVNALELDDSALYLCASSFAGSSTDTQYFGPGTRLTVL.

About this clone: With the read ending 3 residues before the CDR3 end, the germline J gene is used to fill in that end. J is TRBJ2-5 and V is TRBV20-1; 8 bases line up with TRBD2. CDR1 is DFQATT and CDR2 is SNEGSKA in the germline V gene (reference sequence). The length of the CDR3 is 16 residues. Unmatched junction bases numbered 10, after V lost 0 bases and J lost 4 bases. CDR3 sequence: CSARDSSGSLGETQYF. The covered CDR3 bases are TGCAGTGCTAGAGATTCCAGCGGGAGCTTGGGAGAGACC.

As concerns this clone: Sequencing ends 3 residues short of the CDR3 end; the germline J gene provides the rest. The rearrangement links TRBV29-1 to TRBJ2-4, with D perhaps TRBD2 (6 bases). Germline lookup yields CDR1 SQVTM and CDR2 ANQGSEA. The length of the CDR3 is 10 residues. The sequenced part of the CDR3 DNA is TGCAGCTCTGGCGGGGAAGGT. Its translation is CSSGGEG. The full CDR3 protein is CSSGGEGQYF.

As for this clone: The CDR3 is cut off 3 residues early in the read; its end comes from the germline J gene. The V call is TRBV30, the J call TRBJ2-3, with a tentative D call TRBD1 (5 bases). The CDR3 length is 13 residues. CDR1 and CDR2 from the germline V gene are GTSNPN and SVGIG (reference sequence). The CDR3 loop is CAWNPGNKETQYF. Incomplete CDR3 DNA: TGTGCCTGGAATCCAGGGAACAAAGAGACG.

With respect to this clone: The read gets to within 3 residues of the CDR3 end, and the germline J gene fills in the rest. The chain links TRBV7-2 to TRBJ1-5; 9 bases line up with TRBD1. This CDR3 contains 15 residues. Germline CDR1 SGHTA, CDR2 FQGNSA. V dropped 5 bases and J dropped 4; count of bases not matched to a gene: 6. CDR3 in amino acids: CASSPRTGVNQPQHF. The sequenced CDR3 bases are TGTGCCAGCAGCCCTCGGACAGGGGTAAATCAGCCC.

On this clone: The read halts 3 residues ahead of the CDR3 end, with the missing end drawn from the germline J gene. J is TRBJ1-6 and V is TRBV20-1, with D perhaps matching TRBD1 (5 bases). In germline, CDR1 is DFQATT, CDR2 SNEGSKA (reference sequence). Trimming pared 5 bases from V and 7 bases from J, leaving 12 bases between. The CDR3 length is 13 residues. The CDR3 bases that were read are TGCAGTGCTTACTACAGGCCAAATTCACCC. This translates into CSAYYRPNSP. The whole CDR3 protein is CSAYYRPNSPLHF.

Of note for this clone: The CDR3 is cut off 3 residues early in the read; its end comes from the germline J gene. This sequence joins TRBV29-1 and TRBJ2-7, with 7 bases that match TRBD1. CDR3 length: 13 amino acids. Germline V gene data show CDR1 as SQVTM and CDR2 as ANQGSEA. V shed 4 bases, J shed 2 bases, and the junction held 5 bases outside the gene matches. The CDR3 reads CSVVTGSPYEQYF. Incomplete CDR3 DNA: TGCAGCGTTGTGACAGGGTCGCCCTACGAG.

In regard to this clone: The sequenced fragment ends 3 residues before the CDR3 boundary, so the rest is inferred from the germline J gene. The J gene is TRBJ2-2, the V gene TRBV7-3, with a tentative D call TRBD1 (6 bases). Per germline, CDR1 SGHTA and CDR2 FQGTGA. V was trimmed by 5 bases and J by 0 bases, leaving 13 bases between them. The CDR3 spans 16 residues. CDR3 DNA (partial): TGTGCCAGCAGCGACACGGACAGAACGAACACCGGGGAG. It encodes CASSDTDRTNTGE. The entire CDR3 protein reads CASSDTDRTNTGELFF.

Worth noting for this clone: The CDR3 is cut off 3 residues early in the read; its end comes from the germline J gene. This chain links TRBV30 with TRBJ1-2, with D possibly being TRBD1 (6 bases). From germline, CDR1 is GTSNPN and CDR2 SVGIG (reference sequence). The V and J ends lost 2 bases and 5 bases respectively, with 18 bases between them. The CDR3 totals 15 residues. The sequenced part of the CDR3 DNA is TGTGCCTGGAGTTTCGGAGACAGGCGTACTTATGGC. The encoded protein is CAWSFGDRRTYG. The full CDR3 protein is CAWSFGDRRTYGYTF.

The CDR3 sequence: CSALATYEQYF. CDR3 DNA, as far as it was read: TGCAGTGCATTGGCCACCTACGAG. The chain combines TRBV20-1 with TRBJ2-7; D call uncertain. The read is 3 residues too short to cover the CDR3 end, so that end is filled in from the germline J gene. V was pared by 6 bases and J by 2 bases, with 8 bases between. Germline V gene lookup returns CDR1 DFQATT and CDR2 SNEGSKA (reference sequence). The CDR3 consists of 11 residues.

As regards this clone: Sequencing ends 3 residues short of the CDR3 end; the germline J gene provides the rest. The chain has TRBV20-1 and TRBJ1-4; 7 bases align to TRBD1. This CDR3 comprises 14 residues. The germline V gene encodes CDR1 DFQATT and CDR2 SNEGSKA (reference sequence). The CDR3 loop reads CSAKGQADNSPLFF. The sequenced CDR3 bases are TGCAGTGCTAAAGGACAGGCGGACAATTCACCA.

Remarks on this clone: The read is 3 residues too short to cover the CDR3 end, so that end is filled in from the germline J gene. This sequence joins TRBV5-1 and TRBJ2-2; 9 positions match TRBD2. V lost 3 bases and J lost 0; bases outside the gene matches: 6. The CDR3 sequence is 17 residues long. Looked up from germline, CDR1 is SGHRS and CDR2 is YFSETQ. The CDR3 sequence is CASSSTIAGANTGELFF. The sequenced part of the CDR3 DNA is TGCGCCAGCAGCTCCACTATAGCGGGAGCGAACACCGGGGAG.

This CDR3 is CSAPPGLAGDTGELFF. The part of the CDR3 DNA that was read is TGCAGCGCTCCACCGGGACTAGCGGGAGATACCGGGGAG. This chain links TRBV29-1 with TRBJ2-2, with 14 bases fitting TRBD2. The read terminates 3 residues before the CDR3 end, so the remaining end is supplied by the germline J gene. V was pared by 7 bases and J by 5 bases, with 9 bases of the junction left unmatched. There are 16 residues in the CDR3. The germline CDR1 and CDR2 sequences are SQVTM and ANQGSEA.

In the case of this clone: Sequencing ends 3 residues short of the CDR3 end; the germline J gene provides the rest. V gene TRBV5-6 combines with J gene TRBJ2-7, with D tentatively TRBD1 (5 bases). The CDR3 covers 13 residues. Germline-derived CDR1 and CDR2 are SGHDT and YYEEEE. V was trimmed by 0 bases and J by 2 bases, leaving 6 bases between them. CDR3 residues: CASSLDRTYEQYF. Incomplete CDR3 DNA: TGTGCCAGCAGCTTGGACAGGACCTACGAG.

Note on this clone: Coverage ceases 3 residues before the CDR3 finishes, and the germline J gene fills in the end. The V call is TRBV30, the J call TRBJ1-1; D is undetermined. This CDR3 region has 13 residues. The germline V and J ends were trimmed by 0 bases and 1 base, with 6 bases remaining between them. Looked up from germline, CDR1 is GTSNPN and CDR2 is SVGIG (reference sequence). The CDR3 here is CAWSVAGNTEAFF. The CDR3 bases that were read are TGTGCCTGGAGTGTAGCGGGGAACACTGAA.

The CDR3 DNA, read in part, is TGTGCCAGCTCACCCGGCCCAGGGGTCTACGAGACC. This sequence encodes CASSPGPGVYET. The full CDR3 protein reads CASSPGPGVYETQYF. The gene calls are TRBV18 and TRBJ2-5; D possibly corresponds to TRBD1 (6 bases). The read falls 3 residues short of the CDR3 end, and the missing part is taken from the germline J gene. Between the trimmed V and J ends, which lost 3 bases and 5 bases, there was a span of 16 bases. The CDR3 extends over 15 amino acids. Germline V lookup: CDR1 KGHSH, CDR2 LQKENI.

Regarding this clone: The read halts 3 residues ahead of the CDR3 end, with the missing end drawn from the germline J gene. This chain uses TRBV2 with TRBJ2-1, with 8 bases fitting TRBD2. The junction had 12 bases not matched to a gene; V was cut back by 11 bases and J by 9 bases. Germline assignment: CDR1 SNHLY and CDR2 FYNNEI. CDR3 size: 13 residues. The CDR3 DNA, read in part, is TGTGCCGGGGCCTCGGGGGGGGGCGGTGAG. This encodes CAGASGGGGE. The full CDR3 protein reads CAGASGGGGEQFF.

For this clone: With the read ending 3 residues before the CDR3 end, the germline J gene is used to fill in that end. This chain joins TRBV19 and TRBJ2-7, with 7 nucleotides matching TRBD1. The germline V gene has CDR1 LNHDA and CDR2 SQIVND (reference sequence). With V trimmed by 1 base and J by 2 bases, 5 bases remained unmatched. This CDR3 has 15 amino acids. CDR3 bases read: TGTGCCAGTAGTATAGCGAGGGACAGAACCTACGAG. Amino acid sequence: CASSIARDRTYE. The CDR3 in full is CASSIARDRTYEQYF. Combining the CDR3 with reference TRBV19 and TRBJ2-7 gives the whole variable domain DGGITQSPKYLFRKEGQNVTLSCEQNLNHDAMYWYRQDPGQGLRLIYYSQIVNDFQKGDIAEGYSVSREKKESFPLTVTSAQKNPTAFYLCASSIARDRTYEQYFGPGTRLTVT.

Concerning this clone itself: The sequence runs out 3 residues before the end of the CDR3; the remainder is reconstructed from the germline J gene. The chain has TRBV19 and TRBJ2-7; 8 bases match TRBD1. The CDR3 totals 15 residues. Losses at the gene ends were 4 bases for V and 2 bases for J; bases not matched to a gene: 7. Germline CDR1 reads LNHDA; CDR2 reads SQIVND (reference sequence). This CDR3 is CASSTLGQGAYEQYF. CDR3 DNA (partial): TGTGCCAGTAGTACCTTAGGACAGGGAGCCTACGAG.

The CDR3 protein is CASSIPQGYGYTF. Incomplete CDR3 DNA: TGTGCCAGTAGTATCCCGCAGGGCTATGGC. The V and J genes are TRBV19 and TRBJ1-2; D perhaps matches TRBD1 (5 bases). The read terminates 3 residues ahead of where the CDR3 ends, so the germline J gene completes it. V was clipped by 3 bases and J by 4 bases, with 9 bases between them. CDR3 length: 13 amino acids. Germline V gene sequence: CDR1 LNHDA, CDR2 SQIVND (reference sequence).